Below, 19 T cell receptor beta chains from the same sample are listed, as sequenced in a study of response to subunit inactivated influenza vaccine. MiXCR, run by TCRdb on the RT-PCR reads, gives a single entry per CDR3 protein. This sample has roughly 500,000 distinct CDR3 sequences; roughly 23% occur once, and the top ten carry approximately 3%. The same data also contributed to another study, on T cells expressing NK-cell markers. That study reports: UMIs were included in TCR beta cDNA generated by 5'RACE template switching.

The starting material was CD4+ T cells sorted from PBMCs, obtained 11 to 12 days after vaccination. Receptor source: a man aged 50 to 59 who received an inactivated influenza vaccine.

This chain links TRBV3-1 with TRBJ1-2; D gene ambiguous. V was cut by 2 bases and J by 2 bases, with 12 bases left in between. The CDR3 runs 15 residues. From germline, CDR1 is LGHDT and CDR2 YNNKEL (reference sequence). CDR3: CASSQSSGRNYGYTF. In nucleotides, the CDR3 is TGTGCCAGCAGCCAAAGTTCGGGCAGGAACTATGGCTACACCTTC.

The CDR3 reads CASSLGQWNEQFF. The CDR3, as DNA: TGTGCCAGCAGCTTAGGGCAGTGGAATGAGCAGTTCTTC. The chain combines TRBV7-9 with TRBJ2-1; the D is unclear. Germline assignment: CDR1 SEHNR and CDR2 FQNEAQ (reference sequence). The CDR3 consists of 13 residues. V was trimmed by 1 base and J by 7 bases, leaving 8 bases between them.

This clonotype was counted between two and nine times. The chain carries TRBV3-1 and TRBJ2-3; the match to TRBD2 covers 7 bases. This CDR3 is built from 17 residues. The V gene's germline CDR1 is LGHDT and CDR2 YNNKEL (reference sequence). J was trimmed by 2 bases and V by 2 bases; bases with no gene match: 10. CDR3 nucleotides: TGTGCCAGCAGCCAACGGTCTAGCGGCCCAGACACAGATACGCAGTATTTT. Encoded protein: CASSQRSSGPDTDTQYF.

The V and J genes are TRBV12-3 or TRBV12-4 and TRBJ2-3; D ambiguous. There are 12 residues in the CDR3. Trimming left V 5 bases short and J 8 bases short, with 11 bases between. CDR3 region: CASSGMRRTQYF. The DNA for the CDR3 is TGTGCCAGCAGTGGGATGAGACGTACGCAGTATTTT.

The rearrangement links TRBV3-1 to TRBJ2-7, with 7 positions matching TRBD2. In germline, CDR1 is LGHDT, CDR2 YNNKEL (reference sequence). The CDR3 contains 15 residues. Trimming at V came to 0 bases and at J to 6 bases, leaving 8 bases not matched to a gene. The CDR3 DNA reads TGTGCCAGCAGCCAAGATCCCGGGGTAGCGGGCGAGCAGTACTTC. Protein: CASSQDPGVAGEQYF.

This clonotype was recorded a few times. The genes are TRBV7-9 and TRBJ1-6, with 7 bases lining up with TRBD1. This CDR3 contains 13 residues. The germline V gene encodes CDR1 SEHNR and CDR2 FQNEAQ (reference sequence). CDR3: CATKGATNSPLHF. CDR3 sequence (DNA): TGTGCAACTAAGGGGGCGACTAATTCACCCCTCCACTTT.

The V gene is TRBV6-5, the J gene TRBJ1-1; D gene uncertain. Trimming shortened V by 3 bases and J by 1 base, and 12 bases separated the two germline ends. Germline CDR1 and CDR2: MNHEY and SVGAGI. CDR3 length: 15 residues. The CDR3 DNA reads TGTGCCAGCAGTTATAGAGTGAGAGCGAACACTGAAGCTTTCTTT. Its protein product is CASSYRVRANTEAFF.

The genes are TRBV12-3 or TRBV12-4 and TRBJ2-3, with TRBD2 as a possible D gene (6 bases). Trimming shortened V by 1 base and J by 4 bases, and 12 bases separated the two germline ends. CDR3 length: 15 amino acids. CDR3 in amino acids: CASSLGRGVSDTQYF. The CDR3 DNA is TGTGCCAGCAGTTTAGGGCGGGGCGTCTCAGATACGCAGTATTTT.

Only a few counts were recorded for this clonotype. The rearrangement joins TRBV7-2 to TRBJ1-5, with D unresolved. V was trimmed by 1 base and J by 0 bases, leaving 10 bases between them. This CDR3 region has 16 residues. Per the germline V gene, CDR1 is SGHTA and CDR2 is FQGNSA. CDR3 region: CASSLGSVNSNQPQHF. In DNA, the CDR3 is TGTGCCAGCAGCTTAGGCTCCGTTAATAGCAATCAGCCCCAGCATTTT.

The chain couples TRBV15 to TRBJ1-4; a possible D gene is TRBD1 (5 bases). Trimming removed 0 bases from V and 7 bases from J, with 9 bases in between. The CDR3 consists of 14 residues. CDR1 and CDR2 from the germline V gene are LNHNV and YYDKDF (reference sequence). CDR3 sequence (DNA): TGTGCCACCAGCAGAGATGCAGGGCCTGAAAAACTGTTTTTT. Amino acid sequence: CATSRDAGPEKLFF.

V gene TRBV7-6 combines with J gene TRBJ2-5, with 9 nucleotides matching TRBD2. V was pared by 2 bases and J by 7 bases, with 14 bases of the junction left unmatched. The CDR3 consists of 17 residues. CDR1 is SGHVS, CDR2 FNYEAQ, per germline. The CDR3 DNA is TGTGCCAGCAGCTTAATGGTAGAGCGGGGGGCCGCTGGGACCCAGTACTTC. It codes for CASSLMVERGAAGTQYF.

The chain couples TRBV11-2 to TRBJ1-1; D not certain. The CDR3 spans 14 residues. Trimming removed 2 bases at V and 6 bases at J, with 13 bases between. Germline-derived CDR1 and CDR2 are SGHAT and FQNNGV. The CDR3 nucleotides read TGTGCCAGCAGCTTAAGATGGCAGGTGCCTGAAGCTTTCTTT. It codes for CASSLRWQVPEAFF.

V is TRBV2 and J is TRBJ1-2; possible D gene TRBD1, 6 bases. Trimming took off 4 bases at V and 7 bases at J, with 13 bases between the two ends. The CDR3 totals 13 residues. Germline V gene sequence: CDR1 SNHLY, CDR2 FYNNEI. The chain's CDR3 is CASSGRQAGGYTF. CDR3 coding DNA: TGTGCCAGCAGTGGCAGACAGGCGGGTGGCTACACCTTC.

This clonotype was counted a single time. The gene calls are TRBV27 and TRBJ2-5, with 8 bases identical to TRBD1. V lost 6 bases and J lost 4; bases outside the gene matches: 13. The CDR3 runs to 16 residues. In germline, CDR1 is MNHEY, CDR2 SMNVEV (reference sequence). The CDR3 reads CASSRRTGLSGETQYF. The CDR3 DNA follows: TGTGCCAGCAGCCGACGGACAGGGTTGAGTGGAGAGACCCAGTACTTC.

In its sample, this clonotype was seen a few times. The V gene is TRBV20-1, the J gene TRBJ2-1; TRBD2 matches at 7 bases. Germline-derived CDR1 and CDR2 are DFQATT and SNEGSKA (reference sequence). The CDR3 is made up of 13 amino acids. V lost 5 bases to trimming and J lost 3 bases; unmatched junction nucleotides: 4. CDR3 DNA: TGCAGTGCTGGGACTACCAACTACAATGAGCAGTTCTTC. This gives the protein CSAGTTNYNEQFF.

This clonotype was seen at least ten times. This chain joins TRBV5-1 and TRBJ2-2; tentatively, D is TRBD1 or TRBD2 (5 bases each). Trimming removed 4 bases at V and 6 bases at J, with 16 bases between. Germline-derived CDR1 and CDR2 are SGHRS and YFSETQ. This CDR3 has 15 amino acids. Written as DNA, the CDR3 is TGCGCCAGCAGCCCTAAGGGACCCAATTCCGGGGAGCTGTTTTTT. This encodes CASSPKGPNSGELFF.

CDR3: CASSLGGDGPVGTQYF. The CDR3 nucleotides are TGTGCCAGCAGCTTAGGGGGAGACGGCCCAGTAGGTACGCAGTATTTT. The chain has TRBV7-3 and TRBJ2-3; D might be TRBD1 or TRBD2, each matching 5 bases. V dropped 2 bases and J dropped 8 bases, with 20 bases sitting between them. The CDR3 runs 16 residues. Germline CDR1 and CDR2: SGHTA and FQGTGA.

This clonotype has a handful of counts. The rearrangement uses TRBV4-3 and TRBJ2-5, with 11 bases aligning to TRBD2. The V gene end was trimmed by 3 bases and the J gene end by 5 bases; junction bases not matched to a gene: 2. The CDR3 contains 14 residues. Germline CDR1 LGHNA, CDR2 YSLEER. Here the CDR3 reads CASSHRTSGETQYF. CDR3 bases: TGCGCCAGCAGCCATAGGACTAGCGGGGAGACCCAGTACTTC.

The sample holds a few counts of this clonotype. This sequence joins TRBV15 and TRBJ2-1; the D is unclear. Germline V gives CDR1 LNHNV, CDR2 YYDKDF (reference sequence). CDR3 length equals 11 residues. The germline V and J ends were trimmed by 9 bases and 2 bases, with 5 bases remaining between them. For the CDR3, the DNA is TGTGCCACTCGAACCTACAATGAGCAGTTCTTC. This gives the protein CATRTYNEQFF.